This T cell receptor beta chain was found in a study of control samples from healthy donors and cancer patients (dated by TCRdb to about 2020). In the germline V gene (reference sequence), CDR1 corresponds to SEHNR and CDR2 to FQNEAQ. There are 14 amino acids in the CDR3, from cysteine to phenylalanine inclusive. The retained sequence is limited to the CDR3, 42 bases, with the frame set at the first base. Trimming leaves V shorter by 5 bases and J shorter by 7 bases, with the junction holding 5 bases beyond the gene matches. Libraries were constructed by the immunoSEQ multiplex PCR assay. Imported from immuneACCESS, the table was reduced by TCRdb to in-frame sequences with V and J called. These copies leave out some clones; in studies compared against another copy, an unresolved V gene accounts for under half, and the cause of the remainder is not known. This sample gives 180,000 or so clones in total; roughly 91% of them show up just once. The ten top clones hold approximately 1.5% of the sample.

Notes on this clone: The target of this receptor is not known. No much larger clone is present one base from it, and per-base qualities are unavailable.

The V and J genes are TRBV7-9 and TRBJ1-5; TRBD1 matches 10 bases in the middle. This sequence was found in a woman younger than 45 in good health. Sequenced material: blood. CDR3 loop: CASSRQGAGQPQHF. At the DNA level, the sequence is TGTGCCAGCAGCAGACAGGGGGCTGGACAGCCCCAGCATTTT.